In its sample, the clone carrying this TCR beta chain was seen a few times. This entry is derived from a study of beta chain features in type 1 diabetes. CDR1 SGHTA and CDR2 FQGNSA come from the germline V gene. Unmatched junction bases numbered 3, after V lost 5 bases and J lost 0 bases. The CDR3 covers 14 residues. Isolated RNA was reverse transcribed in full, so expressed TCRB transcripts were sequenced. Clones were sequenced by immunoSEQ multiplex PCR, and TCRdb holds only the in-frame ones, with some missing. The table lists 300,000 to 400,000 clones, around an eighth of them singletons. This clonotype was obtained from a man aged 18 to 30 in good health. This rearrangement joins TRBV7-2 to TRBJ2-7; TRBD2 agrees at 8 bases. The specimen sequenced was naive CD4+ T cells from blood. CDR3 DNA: TGTGCCAGCAGCACTAGCGGAAGCTCCTACGAGCAGTACTTC. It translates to CASSTSGSSYEQYF.